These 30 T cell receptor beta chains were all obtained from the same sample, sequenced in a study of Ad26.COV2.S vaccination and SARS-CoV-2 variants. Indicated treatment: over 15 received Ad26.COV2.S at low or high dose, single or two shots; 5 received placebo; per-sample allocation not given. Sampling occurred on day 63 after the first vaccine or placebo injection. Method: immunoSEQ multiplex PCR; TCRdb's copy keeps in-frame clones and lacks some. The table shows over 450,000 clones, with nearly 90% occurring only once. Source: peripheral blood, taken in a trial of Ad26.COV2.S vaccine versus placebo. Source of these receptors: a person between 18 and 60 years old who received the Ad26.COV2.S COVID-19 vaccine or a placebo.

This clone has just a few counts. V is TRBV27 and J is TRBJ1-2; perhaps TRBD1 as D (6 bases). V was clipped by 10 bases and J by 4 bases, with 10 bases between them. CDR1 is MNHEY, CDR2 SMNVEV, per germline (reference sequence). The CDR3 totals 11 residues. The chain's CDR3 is CATRTAYGYTF. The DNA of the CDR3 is TGTGCCACTCGGACAGCCTATGGCTACACCTTC.

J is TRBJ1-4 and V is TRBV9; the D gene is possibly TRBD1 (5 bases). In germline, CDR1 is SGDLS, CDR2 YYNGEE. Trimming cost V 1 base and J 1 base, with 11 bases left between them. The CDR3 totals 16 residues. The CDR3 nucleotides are TGTGCCAGCAGCGTAACTGGCGGGGGAACTAATGAAAAACTGTTTTTT. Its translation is CASSVTGGGTNEKLFF.

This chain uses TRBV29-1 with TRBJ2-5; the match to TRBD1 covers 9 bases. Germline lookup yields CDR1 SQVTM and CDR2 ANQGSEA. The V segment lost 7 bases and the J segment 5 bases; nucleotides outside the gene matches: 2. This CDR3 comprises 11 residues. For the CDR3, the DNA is TGCAGCGGGACAGGGGCGGAGACCCAGTACTTC. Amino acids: CSGTGAETQYF. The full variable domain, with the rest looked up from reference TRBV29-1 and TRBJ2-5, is SAVISQKPSRDICQRGTSLTIQCQVDSQVTMMFWYRQQPGQSLTLIATANQGSEATYESGFVIDKFPISRPNLTFSTLTVSNMSPEDSSIYLCSGTGAETQYFGPGTRLLVL.

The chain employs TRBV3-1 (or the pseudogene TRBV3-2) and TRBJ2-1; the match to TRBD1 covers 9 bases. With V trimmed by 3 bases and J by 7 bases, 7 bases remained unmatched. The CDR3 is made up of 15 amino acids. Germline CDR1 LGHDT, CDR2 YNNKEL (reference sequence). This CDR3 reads CASSHPQGAGNEQFF. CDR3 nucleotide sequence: TGTGCCAGCAGCCACCCACAGGGGGCAGGGAATGAGCAGTTCTTC.

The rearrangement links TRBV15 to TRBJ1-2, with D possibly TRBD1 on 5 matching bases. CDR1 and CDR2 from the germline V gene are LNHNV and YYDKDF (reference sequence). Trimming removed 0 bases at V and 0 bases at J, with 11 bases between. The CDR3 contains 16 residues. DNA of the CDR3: TGTGCCACCAGCAGAGATCCAGGGACTACTAACTATGGCTACACCTTC. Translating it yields CATSRDPGTTNYGYTF.

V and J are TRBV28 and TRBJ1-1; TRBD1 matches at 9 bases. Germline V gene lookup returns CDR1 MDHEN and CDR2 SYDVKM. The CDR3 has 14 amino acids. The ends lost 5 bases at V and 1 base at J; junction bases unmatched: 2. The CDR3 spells CASSTDRGNTEAFF. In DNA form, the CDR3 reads TGTGCCAGCAGTACGGACAGGGGGAACACTGAAGCTTTCTTT.

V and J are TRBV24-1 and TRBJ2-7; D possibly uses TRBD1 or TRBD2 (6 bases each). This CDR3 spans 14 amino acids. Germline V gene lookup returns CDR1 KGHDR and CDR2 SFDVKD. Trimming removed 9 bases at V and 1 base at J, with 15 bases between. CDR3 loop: CATSAGRGSYEQYF. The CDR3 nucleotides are TGTGCCACCTCTGCGGGAAGGGGGTCCTACGAGCAGTACTTC.

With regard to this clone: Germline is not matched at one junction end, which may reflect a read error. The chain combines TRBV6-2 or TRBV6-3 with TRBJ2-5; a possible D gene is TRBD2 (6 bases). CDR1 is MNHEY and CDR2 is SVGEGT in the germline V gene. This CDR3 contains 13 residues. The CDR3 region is CASSYLPGDPHDF. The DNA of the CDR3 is TGTGCCAGCAGTTATCTTCCGGGGGATCCCCACGACTTC.

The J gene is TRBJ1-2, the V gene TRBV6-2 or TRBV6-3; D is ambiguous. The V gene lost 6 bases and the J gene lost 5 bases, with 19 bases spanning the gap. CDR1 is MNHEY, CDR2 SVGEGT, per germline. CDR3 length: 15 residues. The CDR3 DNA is TGTGCCAGCAGCGAACCCGACGGGTGGAGGTATGGCTACACCTTC. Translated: CASSEPDGWRYGYTF.

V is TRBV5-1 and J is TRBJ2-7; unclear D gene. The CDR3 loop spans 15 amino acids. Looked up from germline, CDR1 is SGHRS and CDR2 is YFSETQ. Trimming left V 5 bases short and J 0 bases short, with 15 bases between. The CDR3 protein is CASSSTPVSSYEQYF. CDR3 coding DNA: TGCGCCAGCAGTTCTACACCGGTGAGCTCCTACGAGCAGTACTTC. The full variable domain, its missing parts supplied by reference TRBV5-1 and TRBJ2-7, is KAGVTQTPRYLIKTRGQQVTLSCSPISGHRSVSWYQQTPGQGLQFLFEYFSETQRNKGNFPGRFSGRQFSNSRSEMNVSTLELGDSALYLCASSSTPVSSYEQYFGPGTRLTVT.

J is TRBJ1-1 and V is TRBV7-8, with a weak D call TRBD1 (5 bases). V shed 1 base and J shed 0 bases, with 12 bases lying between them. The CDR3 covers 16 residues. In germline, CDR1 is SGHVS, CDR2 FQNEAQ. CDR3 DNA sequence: TGTGCCAGCAGCTTAGACGCCAGGGAGGTGAACACTGAAGCTTTCTTT. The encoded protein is CASSLDAREVNTEAFF.

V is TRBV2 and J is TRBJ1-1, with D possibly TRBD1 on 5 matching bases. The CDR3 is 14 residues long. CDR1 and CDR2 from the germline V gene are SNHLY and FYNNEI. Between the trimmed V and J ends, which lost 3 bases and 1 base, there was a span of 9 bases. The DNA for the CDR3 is TGTGCCAGCAGTGAGGACGGGGGGAACACTGAAGCTTTCTTT. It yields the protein CASSEDGGNTEAFF.

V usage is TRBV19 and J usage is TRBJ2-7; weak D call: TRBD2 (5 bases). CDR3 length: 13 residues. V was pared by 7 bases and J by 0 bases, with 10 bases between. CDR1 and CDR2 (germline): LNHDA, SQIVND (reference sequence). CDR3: CASTTRDSYEQYF. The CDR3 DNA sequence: TGTGCCAGTACCACCCGGGACTCCTACGAGCAGTACTTC.

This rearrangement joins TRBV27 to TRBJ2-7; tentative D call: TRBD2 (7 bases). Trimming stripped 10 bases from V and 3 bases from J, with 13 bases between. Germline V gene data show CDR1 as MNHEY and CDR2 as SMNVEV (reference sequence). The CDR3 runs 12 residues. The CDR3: CATSGGGYEQYF. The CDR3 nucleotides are TGTGCCACCTCGGGGGGCGGCTACGAGCAGTACTTC.

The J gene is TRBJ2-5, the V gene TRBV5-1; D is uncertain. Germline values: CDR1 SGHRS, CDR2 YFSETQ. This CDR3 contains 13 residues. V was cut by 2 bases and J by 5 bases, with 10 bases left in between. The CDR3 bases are TGCGCCAGCAGCTTCGAAGCCGGGGAGACCCAGTACTTC. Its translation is CASSFEAGETQYF.

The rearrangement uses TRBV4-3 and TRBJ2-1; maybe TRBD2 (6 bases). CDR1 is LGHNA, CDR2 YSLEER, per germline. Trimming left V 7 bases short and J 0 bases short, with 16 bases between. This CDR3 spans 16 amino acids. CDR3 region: CASTRTGGSSYNEQFF. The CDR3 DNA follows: TGCGCCAGCACTCGGACTGGGGGGTCCTCCTACAATGAGCAGTTCTTC.

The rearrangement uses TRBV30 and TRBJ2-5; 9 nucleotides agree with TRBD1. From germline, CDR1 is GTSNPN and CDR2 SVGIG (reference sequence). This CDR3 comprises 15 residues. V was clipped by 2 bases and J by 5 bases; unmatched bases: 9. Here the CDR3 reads CAWSPVGDRDETQYF. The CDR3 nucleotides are TGTGCCTGGAGTCCAGTGGGGGACAGGGACGAGACCCAGTACTTC. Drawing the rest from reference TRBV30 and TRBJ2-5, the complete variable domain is SQTIHQWPATLVQPVGSPLSLECTVEGTSNPNLYWYRQAAGRGLQLLFYSVGIGQISSEVPQNLSASRPQDRQFILSSKKLLLSDSGFYLCAWSPVGDRDETQYFGPGTRLLVL.

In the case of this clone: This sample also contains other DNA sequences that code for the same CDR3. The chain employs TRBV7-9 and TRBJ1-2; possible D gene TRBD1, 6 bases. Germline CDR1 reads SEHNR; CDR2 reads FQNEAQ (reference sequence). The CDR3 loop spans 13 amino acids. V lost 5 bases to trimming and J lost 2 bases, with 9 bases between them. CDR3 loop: CASSLGQNYGYTF. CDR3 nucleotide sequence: TGTGCCAGCAGCCTAGGACAGAACTATGGCTACACCTTC.

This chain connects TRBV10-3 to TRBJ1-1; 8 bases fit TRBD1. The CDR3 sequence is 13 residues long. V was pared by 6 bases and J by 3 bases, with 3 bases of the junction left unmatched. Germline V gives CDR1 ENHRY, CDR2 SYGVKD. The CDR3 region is CAIRDRVYTEAFF. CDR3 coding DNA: TGTGCCATCAGGGACAGGGTGTACACTGAAGCTTTCTTT.

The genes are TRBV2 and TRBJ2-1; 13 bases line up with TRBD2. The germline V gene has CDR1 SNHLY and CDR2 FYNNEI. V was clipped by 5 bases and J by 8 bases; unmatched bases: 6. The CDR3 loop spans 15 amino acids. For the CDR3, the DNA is TGTGCCAGCAGTCTTGGACTAGCGGGAGTCCATGAGCAGTTCTTC. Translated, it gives CASSLGLAGVHEQFF.

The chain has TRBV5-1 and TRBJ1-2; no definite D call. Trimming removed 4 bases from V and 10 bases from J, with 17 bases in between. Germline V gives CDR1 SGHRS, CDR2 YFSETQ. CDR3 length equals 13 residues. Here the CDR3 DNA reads TGCGCCAGCAGCGGAGGAATGGGGAATGTCTACACCTTC. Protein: CASSGGMGNVYTF.

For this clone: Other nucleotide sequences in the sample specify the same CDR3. Here the CDR3 reads CASSLRGGNQPQHF. CDR3 nucleotides: TGTGCCAGCAGCTTGAGAGGAGGCAATCAGCCCCAGCATTTT. The chain recombines TRBV5-6 with TRBJ1-5; no clear D. The V gene's germline CDR1 is SGHDT and CDR2 YYEEEE. V gave up 1 base and J gave up 2 bases, with 7 bases separating them. This CDR3 has 14 residues.

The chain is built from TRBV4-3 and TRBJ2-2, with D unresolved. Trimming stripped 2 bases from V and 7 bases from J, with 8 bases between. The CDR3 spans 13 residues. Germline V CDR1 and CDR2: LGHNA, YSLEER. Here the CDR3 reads CASSQTIDGELFF. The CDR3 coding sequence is TGCGCCAGCAGCCAAACAATCGACGGGGAGCTGTTTTTT.

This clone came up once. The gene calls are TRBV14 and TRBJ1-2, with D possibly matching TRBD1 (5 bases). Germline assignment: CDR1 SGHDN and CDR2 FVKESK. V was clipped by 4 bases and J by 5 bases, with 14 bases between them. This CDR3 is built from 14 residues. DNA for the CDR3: TGTGCCAGCAGCCGGACACGGGATGATTATGGCTACACCTTC. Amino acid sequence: CASSRTRDDYGYTF.

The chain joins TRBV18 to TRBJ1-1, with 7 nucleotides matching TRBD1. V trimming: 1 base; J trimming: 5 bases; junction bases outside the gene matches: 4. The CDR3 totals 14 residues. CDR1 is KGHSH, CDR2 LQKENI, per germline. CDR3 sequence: CASSPQGAGTEAFF. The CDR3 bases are TGTGCCAGCTCACCACAGGGGGCTGGGACTGAAGCTTTCTTT.

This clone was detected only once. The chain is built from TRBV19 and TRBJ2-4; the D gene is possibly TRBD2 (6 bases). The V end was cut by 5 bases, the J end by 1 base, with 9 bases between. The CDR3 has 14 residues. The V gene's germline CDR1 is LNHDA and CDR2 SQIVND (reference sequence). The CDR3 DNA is TGTGCCAGTAGTTGGGCGGGGGCCAAAAACATTCAGTACTTC. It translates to CASSWAGAKNIQYF.

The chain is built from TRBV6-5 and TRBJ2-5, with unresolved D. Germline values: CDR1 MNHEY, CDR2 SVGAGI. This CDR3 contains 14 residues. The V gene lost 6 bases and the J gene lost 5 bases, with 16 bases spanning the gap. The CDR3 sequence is CASSSTRAEETQYF. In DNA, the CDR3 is TGTGCCAGCAGCTCCACAAGGGCGGAGGAGACCCAGTACTTC.

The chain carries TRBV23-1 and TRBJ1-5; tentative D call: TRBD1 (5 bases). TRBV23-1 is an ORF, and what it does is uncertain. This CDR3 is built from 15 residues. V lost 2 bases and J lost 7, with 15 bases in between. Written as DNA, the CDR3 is TGCGCCAGCAGTCAACGGGGGGAATTAAGACAGCCCCAGCATTTT. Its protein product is CASSQRGELRQPQHF.

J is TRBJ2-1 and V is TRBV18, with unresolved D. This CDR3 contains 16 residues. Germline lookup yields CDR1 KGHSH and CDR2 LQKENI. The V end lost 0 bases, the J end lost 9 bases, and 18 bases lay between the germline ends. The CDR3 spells CASSPPSTPADGEQFF. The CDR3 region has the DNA TGTGCCAGCTCACCACCGTCAACCCCGGCGGACGGTGAGCAGTTCTTC. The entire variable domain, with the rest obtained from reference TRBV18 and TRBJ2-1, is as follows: NAGVMQNPRHLVRRRGQEARLRCSPMKGHSHVYWYRQLPEEGLKFMVYLQKENIIDESGMPKERFSAEFPKEGPSILRIQQVVRGDSAAYFCASSPPSTPADGEQFFGPGTRLTVL.

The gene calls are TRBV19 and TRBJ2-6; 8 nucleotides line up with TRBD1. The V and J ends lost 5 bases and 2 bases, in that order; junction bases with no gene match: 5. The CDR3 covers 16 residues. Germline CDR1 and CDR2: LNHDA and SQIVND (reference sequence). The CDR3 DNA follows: TGTGCCAGTAGTCCCGGGACAGGACCTGGGGCCAACGTCCTGACTTTC. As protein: CASSPGTGPGANVLTF.